This T cell receptor beta chain was documented in a study of molecular identifiers for immune sequencing clone quantification. TCRdb reprocessed the PCR reads via MiXCR and lists one record per CDR3 protein. The sample lists over 550,000 distinct CDR3 sequences, 25% occurring once. With 2 bases removed from V and 3 bases from J, the gap between germline ends came to 10 bases. Germline loops: CDR1 SEHNR, CDR2 FQNEAQ (reference sequence). This CDR3 contains 15 residues. This clonotype has ten or more counts. The TCR originated in a human donor in good health. Some libraries in this study had Jurkat cell RNA spiked in. Sequenced material: naive CD8+ T cells from blood, with Jurkat cell RNA spiked in. Subset defined: FACS-sorted CD8+CD4-CCR7+CD45RA+ naive T cells. The chain uses TRBV7-9 and TRBJ1-4; D remains ambiguous. CDR3 in amino acids: CASSLINAANEKLFF. The CDR3 bases are TGTGCCAGCAGCTTAATTAACGCGGCTAATGAAAAACTGTTTTTT.